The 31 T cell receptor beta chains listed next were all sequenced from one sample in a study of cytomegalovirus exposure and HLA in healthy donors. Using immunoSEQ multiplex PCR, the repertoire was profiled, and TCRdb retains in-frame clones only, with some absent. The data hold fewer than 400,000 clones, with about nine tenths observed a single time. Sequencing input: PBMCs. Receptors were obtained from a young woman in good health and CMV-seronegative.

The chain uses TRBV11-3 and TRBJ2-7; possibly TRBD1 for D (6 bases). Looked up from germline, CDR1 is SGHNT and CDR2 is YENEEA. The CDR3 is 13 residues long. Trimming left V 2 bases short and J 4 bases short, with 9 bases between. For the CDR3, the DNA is TGTGCCAGCAGCTTATATACAGGGTACGAGCAGTACTTC. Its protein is CASSLYTGYEQYF.

CDR3 DNA sequence: TGTGCCAGCAGCTTAGCTAGCGGGTGGTACAATGAGCAGTTCTTC. This translates into CASSLASGWYNEQFF. This rearrangement joins TRBV7-8 to TRBJ2-1; 7 bases agree with TRBD2. This CDR3 has 15 residues. Per the germline V gene, CDR1 is SGHVS and CDR2 is FQNEAQ. The V gene end was trimmed by 0 bases and the J gene end by 4 bases; junction bases not matched to a gene: 3.

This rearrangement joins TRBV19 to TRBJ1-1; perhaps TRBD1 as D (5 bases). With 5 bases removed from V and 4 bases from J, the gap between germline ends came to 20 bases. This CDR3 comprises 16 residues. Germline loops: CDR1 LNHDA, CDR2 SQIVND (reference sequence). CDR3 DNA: TGTGCCAGTAGTTCGGGGGGTGACCCTCGGGGCACTGAAGCTTTCTTT. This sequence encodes CASSSGGDPRGTEAFF.

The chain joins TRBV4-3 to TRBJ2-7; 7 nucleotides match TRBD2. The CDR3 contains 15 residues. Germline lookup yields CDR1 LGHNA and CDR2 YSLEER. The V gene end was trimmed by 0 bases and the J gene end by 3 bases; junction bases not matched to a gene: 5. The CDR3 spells CASSQDRGLVYEQYF. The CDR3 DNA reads TGCGCCAGCAGCCAAGATAGAGGACTAGTCTACGAGCAGTACTTC.

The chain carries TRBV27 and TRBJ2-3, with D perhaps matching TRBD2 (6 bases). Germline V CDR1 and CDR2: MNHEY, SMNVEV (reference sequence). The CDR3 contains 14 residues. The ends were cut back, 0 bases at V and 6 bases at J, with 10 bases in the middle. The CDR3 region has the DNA TGTGCCAGCAGTTTATCGGCCCGGGAGGATACGCAGTATTTT. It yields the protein CASSLSAREDTQYF.

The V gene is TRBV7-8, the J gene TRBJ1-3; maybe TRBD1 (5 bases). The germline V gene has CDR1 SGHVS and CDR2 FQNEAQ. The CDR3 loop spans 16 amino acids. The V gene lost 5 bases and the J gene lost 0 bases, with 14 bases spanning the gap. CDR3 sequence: CASSPRTPRSGNTIYF. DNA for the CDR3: TGTGCCAGCAGCCCACGGACACCCCGCTCTGGAAACACCATATATTTT.

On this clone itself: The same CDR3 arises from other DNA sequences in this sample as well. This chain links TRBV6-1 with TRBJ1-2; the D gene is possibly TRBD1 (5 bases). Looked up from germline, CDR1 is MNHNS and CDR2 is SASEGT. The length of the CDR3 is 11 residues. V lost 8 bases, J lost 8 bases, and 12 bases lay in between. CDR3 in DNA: TGTGCCAGCCGGAGGGGAGAGGGCTACACCTTC. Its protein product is CASRRGEGYTF.

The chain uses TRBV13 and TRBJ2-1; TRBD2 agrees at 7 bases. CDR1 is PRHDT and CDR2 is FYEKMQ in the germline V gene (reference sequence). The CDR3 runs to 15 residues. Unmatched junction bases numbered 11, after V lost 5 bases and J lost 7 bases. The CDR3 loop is CASSQLAPPENEQFF. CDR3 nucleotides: TGTGCCAGCAGCCAACTAGCGCCCCCAGAAAATGAGCAGTTCTTC.

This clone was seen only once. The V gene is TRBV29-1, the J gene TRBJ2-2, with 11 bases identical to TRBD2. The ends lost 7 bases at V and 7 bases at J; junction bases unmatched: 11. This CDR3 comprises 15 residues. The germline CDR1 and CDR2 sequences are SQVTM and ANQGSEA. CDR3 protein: CSGRIAGGPVGELFF. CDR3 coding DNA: TGCAGCGGAAGAATAGCGGGAGGGCCAGTCGGGGAGCTGTTTTTT.

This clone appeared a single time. The CDR3 spells CASSLAPLLYGYTF. Written as DNA, the CDR3 is TGCGCCAGCAGCTTGGCACCACTCCTCTATGGCTACACCTTC. The chain couples TRBV5-1 to TRBJ1-2; D is unresolved. From germline, CDR1 is SGHRS and CDR2 YFSETQ. This CDR3 is built from 14 residues. V was clipped by 0 bases and J by 4 bases, with 10 bases between them.

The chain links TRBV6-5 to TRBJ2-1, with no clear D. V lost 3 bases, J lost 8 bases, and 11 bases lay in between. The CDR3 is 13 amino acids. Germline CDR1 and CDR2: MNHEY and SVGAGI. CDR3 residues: CASSYRQTHEQFF. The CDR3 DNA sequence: TGTGCCAGCAGTTATAGACAAACACATGAGCAGTTCTTC.

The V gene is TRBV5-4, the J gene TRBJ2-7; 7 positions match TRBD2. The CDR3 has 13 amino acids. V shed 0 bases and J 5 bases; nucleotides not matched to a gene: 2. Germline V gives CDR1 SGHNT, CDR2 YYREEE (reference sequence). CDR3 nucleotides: TGTGCCAGCAGCTTGGAACTAGCGAACGAGCAGTACTTC. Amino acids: CASSLELANEQYF.

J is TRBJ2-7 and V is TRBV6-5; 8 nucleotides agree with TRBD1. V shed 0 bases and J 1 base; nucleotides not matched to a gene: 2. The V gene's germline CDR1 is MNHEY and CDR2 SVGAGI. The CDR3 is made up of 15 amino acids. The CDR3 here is CASSYSGQASYEQYF. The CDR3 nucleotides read TGTGCCAGCAGTTACTCGGGACAGGCGTCCTACGAGCAGTACTTC.

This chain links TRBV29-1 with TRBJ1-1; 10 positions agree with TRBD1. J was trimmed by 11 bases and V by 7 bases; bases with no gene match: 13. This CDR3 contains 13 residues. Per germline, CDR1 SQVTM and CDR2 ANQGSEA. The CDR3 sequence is CSAGGQGNSMAFF. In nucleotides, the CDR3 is TGCAGCGCCGGGGGACAGGGGAATTCAATGGCTTTCTTT. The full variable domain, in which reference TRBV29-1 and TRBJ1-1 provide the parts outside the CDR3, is SAVISQKPSRDICQRGTSLTIQCQVDSQVTMMFWYRQQPGQSLTLIATANQGSEATYESGFVIDKFPISRPNLTFSTLTVSNMSPEDSSIYLCSAGGQGNSMAFFGQGTRLTVV.

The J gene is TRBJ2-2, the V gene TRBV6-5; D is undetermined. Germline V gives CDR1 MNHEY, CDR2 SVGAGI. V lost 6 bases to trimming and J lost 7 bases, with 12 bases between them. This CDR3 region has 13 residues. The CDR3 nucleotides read TGTGCCAGCAGCTTACAAGAAATCGGGGAGCTGTTTTTT. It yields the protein CASSLQEIGELFF.

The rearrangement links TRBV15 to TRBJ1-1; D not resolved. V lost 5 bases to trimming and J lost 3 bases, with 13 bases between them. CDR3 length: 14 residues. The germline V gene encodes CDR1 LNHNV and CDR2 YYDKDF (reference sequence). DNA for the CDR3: TGTGCCACCAGCTTAGAGAGTTCGGACACTGAAGCTTTCTTT. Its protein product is CATSLESSDTEAFF.

CDR3 in amino acids: CASSLGGTSQTQYF. The CDR3 nucleotides read TGTGCCAGCAGCCTAGGCGGGACTAGCCAGACCCAGTACTTC. The rearrangement joins TRBV11-3 to TRBJ2-5, with 9 nucleotides matching TRBD2. V lost 5 bases, J lost 6 bases, and 7 bases stayed unmatched. This CDR3 comprises 14 residues. CDR1 and CDR2 (germline): SGHNT, YENEEA. The full variable domain, in which reference TRBV11-3 and TRBJ2-5 provide the parts outside the CDR3, is EAGVVQSPRYKIIEKKQPVAFWCNPISGHNTLYWYLQNLGQGPELLIRYENEEAVDDSQLPKDRFSAERLKGVDSTLKIQPAELGDSAVYLCASSLGGTSQTQYFGPGTRLLVL.

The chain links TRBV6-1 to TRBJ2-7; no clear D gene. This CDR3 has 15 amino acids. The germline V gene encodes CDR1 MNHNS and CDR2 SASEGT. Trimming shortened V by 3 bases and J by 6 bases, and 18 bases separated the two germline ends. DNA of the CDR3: TGTGCCAGCAGTGATCGGCCCGAGGTCCCCCCCGAGCAGTACTTC. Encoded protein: CASSDRPEVPPEQYF.

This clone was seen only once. For the CDR3, the DNA is TGTGCCAGCAGCCGACGAGGAGGGGTCAGCAATCAGCCCCAGCATTTT. Protein sequence: CASSRRGGVSNQPQHF. The chain carries TRBV5-6 and TRBJ1-5; possible D gene TRBD1, 5 bases. Trimming pared 4 bases from V and 1 base from J, leaving 15 bases between. Germline V CDR1 and CDR2: SGHDT, YYEEEE. The CDR3 loop spans 16 amino acids.

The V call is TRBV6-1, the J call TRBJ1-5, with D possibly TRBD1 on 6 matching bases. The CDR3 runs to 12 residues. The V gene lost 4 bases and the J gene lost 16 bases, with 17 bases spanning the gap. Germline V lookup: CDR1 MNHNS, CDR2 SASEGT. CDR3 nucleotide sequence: TGTGCCAGCAGTGGTCGCAGGGGCCCAACCCATTTT. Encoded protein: CASSGRRGPTHF.

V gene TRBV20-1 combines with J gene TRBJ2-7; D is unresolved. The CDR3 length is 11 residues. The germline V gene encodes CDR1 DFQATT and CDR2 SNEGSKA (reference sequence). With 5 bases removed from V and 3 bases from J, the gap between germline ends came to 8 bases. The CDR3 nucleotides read TGCAGTGCTTACAATTACTACGAGCAGTACTTC. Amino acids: CSAYNYYEQYF.

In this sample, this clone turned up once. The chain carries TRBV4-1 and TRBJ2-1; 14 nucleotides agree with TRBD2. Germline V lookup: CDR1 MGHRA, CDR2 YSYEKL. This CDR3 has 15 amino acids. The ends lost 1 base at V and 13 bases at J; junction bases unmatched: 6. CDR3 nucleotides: TGCGCCAGCAGCCAAGCCGGGACTAGCGGGAGATTACAGTTCTTC. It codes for CASSQAGTSGRLQFF.

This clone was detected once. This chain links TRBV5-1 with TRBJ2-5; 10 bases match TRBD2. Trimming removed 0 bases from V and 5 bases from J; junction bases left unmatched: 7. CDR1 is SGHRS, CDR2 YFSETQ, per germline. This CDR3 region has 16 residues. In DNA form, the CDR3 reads TGCGCCAGCAGCTTGGAGGCTAGCGGGAGCGGGGAGACCCAGTACTTC. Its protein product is CASSLEASGSGETQYF.

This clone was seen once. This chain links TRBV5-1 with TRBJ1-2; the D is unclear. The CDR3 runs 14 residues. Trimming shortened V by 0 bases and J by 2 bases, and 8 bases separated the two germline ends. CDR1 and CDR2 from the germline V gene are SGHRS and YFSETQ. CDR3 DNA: TGCGCCAGCAGCTTGGGTGGCAGGAACTATGGCTACACCTTC. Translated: CASSLGGRNYGYTF.

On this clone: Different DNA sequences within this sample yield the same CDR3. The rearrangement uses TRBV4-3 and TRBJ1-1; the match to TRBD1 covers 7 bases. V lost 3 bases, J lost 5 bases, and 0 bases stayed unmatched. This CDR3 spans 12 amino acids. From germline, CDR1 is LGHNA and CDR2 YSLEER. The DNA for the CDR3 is TGCGCCAGCAGCCAGACAGGGACTGAAGCTTTCTTT. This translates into CASSQTGTEAFF.

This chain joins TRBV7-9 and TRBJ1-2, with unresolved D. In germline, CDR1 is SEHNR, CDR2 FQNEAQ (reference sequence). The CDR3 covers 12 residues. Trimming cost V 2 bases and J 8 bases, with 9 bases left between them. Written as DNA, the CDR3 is TGTGCCAGCAGCTTAAATGGTGGCGGCTACACCTTC. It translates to CASSLNGGGYTF.

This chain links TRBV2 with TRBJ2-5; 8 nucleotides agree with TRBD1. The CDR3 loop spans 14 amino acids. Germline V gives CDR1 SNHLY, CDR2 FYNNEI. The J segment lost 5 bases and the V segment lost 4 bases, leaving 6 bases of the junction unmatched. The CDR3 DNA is TGTGCCAGCAGTGGACAGGGGCTCCAGGAGACCCAGTACTTC. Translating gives CASSGQGLQETQYF.

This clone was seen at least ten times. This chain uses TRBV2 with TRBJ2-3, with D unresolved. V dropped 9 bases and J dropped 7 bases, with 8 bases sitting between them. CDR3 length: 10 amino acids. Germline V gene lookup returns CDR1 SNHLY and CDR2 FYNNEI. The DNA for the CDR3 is TGTGCCAGTGGCTTGAATACGCAGTATTTT. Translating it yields CASGLNTQYF.

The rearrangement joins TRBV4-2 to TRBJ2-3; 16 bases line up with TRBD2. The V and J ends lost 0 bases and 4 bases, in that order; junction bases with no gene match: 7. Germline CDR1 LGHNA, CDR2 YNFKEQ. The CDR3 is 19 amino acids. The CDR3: CASSQEGIGTSGRADTQYF. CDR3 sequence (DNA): TGTGCCAGCAGCCAAGAGGGTATCGGGACTAGCGGGAGGGCAGATACGCAGTATTTT.

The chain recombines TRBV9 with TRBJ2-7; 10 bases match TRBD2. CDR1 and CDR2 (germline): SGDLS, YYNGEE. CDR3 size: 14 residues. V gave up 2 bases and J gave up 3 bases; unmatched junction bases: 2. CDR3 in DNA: TGTGCCAGCAGCGTCGGGACTAGCGTCTACGAGCAGTACTTC. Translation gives CASSVGTSVYEQYF.

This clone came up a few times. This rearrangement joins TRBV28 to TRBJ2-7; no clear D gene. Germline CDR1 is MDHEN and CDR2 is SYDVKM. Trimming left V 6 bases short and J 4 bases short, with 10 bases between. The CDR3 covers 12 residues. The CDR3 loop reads CASRTPGYEQYF. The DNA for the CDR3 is TGTGCCAGCAGGACTCCGGGTTACGAGCAGTACTTC.